This T cell receptor beta chain was captured by sequencing in a study of blood T cell repertoires in COVID-19. Across the study: Material from acute and convalescent COVID-19 was sourced from the United States, Italy and Spain. The analysed material was cDNA or gDNA that came from T cells, B-cell-depleted T cells, or PBMCs.

This clone has a single count. The authors' processing: Estimated nucleated cell counts came from reference gene primer amplification. Assay used: immunoSEQ multiplex PCR; TCRdb lists only in-frame clones, some missing. V and J calls and clone size are as listed in that table; D and trimming were resolved from the DNA. The sample yields 540,000 or so clones, about 89% seen once. The CDR3 runs 15 residues. The germline CDR1 and CDR2 sequences are MNHNY and SVGAGI (reference sequence). Trimming removed 5 bases from V and 2 bases from J; junction bases left unmatched: 5. V is TRBV6-6 and J is TRBJ1-3, with 8 bases aligning to TRBD1. This receptor was identified in a woman between 45 and 60 years old with COVID-19, enrolled during active disease. Sequences were obtained from peripheral blood. CDR3 sequence: CASSQGAPPGNTIYF. The DNA of the CDR3 is TGTGCCAGCAGTCAGGGGGCGCCCCCTGGAAACACCATATATTTT.